The T cell receptor beta chain described here comes from a study of blood T cell repertoires in COVID-19. The CDR3 runs 15 residues. V lost 4 bases, J lost 0 bases, and 12 bases lay in between. Germline CDR1 is MDHEN and CDR2 is SYDVKM. The authors' processing: Scientists estimated how many nucleated cells there were by amplifying reference gene primers. TCRdb's copy holds only in-frame clones and misses some; the assay was immunoSEQ multiplex PCR. The D gene and trimming were derived from the DNA, and the V and J assignments and clone size from that table. This table has 200,000 to 300,000 clones, more than 85% appearing once.

Sequenced material: peripheral blood. The chain joins TRBV28 to TRBJ1-1, with D maybe TRBD1 (6 bases). This sequence originates from a person aged 18-29 years with COVID-19, enrolled during active disease. CDR3 DNA: TGTGCCAGCAGTTCCCCGGGACACCTGAACACTGAAGCTTTCTTT. Protein sequence: CASSSPGHLNTEAFF.